Listed here are 11 T cell receptor beta chains from one sample, sequenced in a study of blood T cell repertoires in COVID-19. Clones were sequenced by immunoSEQ multiplex PCR, and TCRdb holds only the in-frame ones, with some missing. The sample includes some 150,000 clones, about 77% of them seen just once. The sequenced material came from peripheral blood. These receptors originate from a woman aged 45-65 years with active or convalescent COVID-19.

In its sample, this clone was seen once. The DNA for the CDR3 is TGTGCCTGGGCGGTGTGGACTAGCGGGCCCAACAATGAGCAGTTCTTC. Translating gives CAWAVWTSGPNNEQFF. The chain recombines TRBV30 with TRBJ2-1; 11 nucleotides line up with TRBD2. The CDR3 has 16 residues. The V gene end was trimmed by 5 bases and the J gene end by 5 bases; junction bases not matched to a gene: 11. Germline loops: CDR1 GTSNPN, CDR2 SVGIG (reference sequence).

This sequence joins TRBV6-5 and TRBJ2-3, with D possibly matching TRBD2 (5 bases). The length of the CDR3 is 13 residues. Trimming removed 7 bases from V and 0 bases from J, with 8 bases in between. Per germline, CDR1 MNHEY and CDR2 SVGAGI. The CDR3 DNA sequence: TGTGCCAGCATACTAGGGAGCACAGATACGCAGTATTTT. Translated: CASILGSTDTQYF.

This chain uses TRBV7-9 with TRBJ2-2; 8 bases match TRBD1. This CDR3 region has 15 residues. V shed 4 bases, J shed 3 bases, and the junction held 4 bases outside the gene matches. Germline V gene lookup returns CDR1 SEHNR and CDR2 FQNEAQ (reference sequence). CDR3 DNA: TGTGCCAGCAGCTCGGACAGGGTGGACACCGGGGAGCTGTTTTTT. Translating gives CASSSDRVDTGELFF.

This clone was observed once. The V gene is TRBV6-6, the J gene TRBJ2-7; 10 bases are a match to TRBD1. CDR3 length: 15 residues. The junction had 9 bases not matched to a gene; V was cut back by 6 bases and J by 4 bases. Germline CDR1 reads MNHNY; CDR2 reads SVGAGI (reference sequence). The CDR3 loop is CASRPSGTGVYEQYF. CDR3 nucleotide sequence: TGTGCCAGCAGGCCCTCCGGGACAGGGGTATACGAGCAGTACTTC.

The chain combines TRBV19 with TRBJ2-7; 7 bases fit TRBD1. Germline CDR1 LNHDA, CDR2 SQIVND (reference sequence). CDR3 length: 15 amino acids. J was trimmed by 1 base and V by 5 bases; bases with no gene match: 8. CDR3 in DNA: TGTGCCAGTAGTCCAAGACAGGGCCAGTCCTACGAGCAGTACTTC. Translating it yields CASSPRQGQSYEQYF. The full variable domain, in which reference TRBV19 and TRBJ2-7 provide the parts outside the CDR3, is DGGITQSPKYLFRKEGQNVTLSCEQNLNHDAMYWYRQDPGQGLRLIYYSQIVNDFQKGDIAEGYSVSREKKESFPLTVTSAQKNPTAFYLCASSPRQGQSYEQYFGPGTRLTVT.

J is TRBJ1-2 and V is TRBV4-3; the match to TRBD1 covers 7 bases. The CDR3 has 15 residues. Germline loops: CDR1 LGHNA, CDR2 YSLEER. The ends lost 0 bases at V and 6 bases at J; junction bases unmatched: 7. CDR3 loop: CASSQDRQGDHGYTF. CDR3 nucleotide sequence: TGCGCCAGCAGCCAAGATCGTCAGGGGGATCATGGCTACACCTTC.

In nucleotides, the CDR3 is TGTGCCAGCACGGGGTGGGGACTTGGGGCCAACGTCCTGACTTTC. This translates into CASTGWGLGANVLTF. The rearrangement uses TRBV2 and TRBJ2-6, with TRBD2 as a possible D gene (6 bases). V dropped 7 bases and J dropped 3 bases, with 13 bases sitting between them. The CDR3 is made up of 15 amino acids. The germline gives CDR1 SNHLY, CDR2 FYNNEI.

The chain couples TRBV7-2 to TRBJ1-2; tentative D call: TRBD1 (5 bases). This CDR3 region has 15 residues. Germline values: CDR1 SGHTA, CDR2 FQGNSA. The germline V and J ends were trimmed by 5 bases and 5 bases, with 18 bases remaining between them. CDR3: CASSTRDSAQYGYTF. In nucleotides, the CDR3 is TGTGCCAGCAGCACTCGGGACTCAGCCCAATATGGCTACACCTTC. Together with reference TRBV7-2 and TRBJ1-2, the CDR3 gives the full variable domain: GAGVSQSPSNKVTEKGKDVELRCDPISGHTALYWYRQSLGQGLEFLIYFQGNSAPDKSGLPSDRFSAERTGGSVSTLTIQRTQQEDSAVYLCASSTRDSAQYGYTFGSGTRLTVV.

The CDR3 DNA is TGTGCCAGCAGCCTTTGGTGGTGGGAGGTTTGGCCCGGGGAGCTGTTTTTT. It specifies CASSLWWWEVWPGELFF. V gene TRBV9 combines with J gene TRBJ2-2; TRBD2 is a possible D gene (6 bases). Between the trimmed V and J ends, which lost 4 bases and 6 bases, there was a span of 22 bases. The CDR3 spans 17 residues. From germline, CDR1 is SGDLS and CDR2 YYNGEE.

The chain carries TRBV6-5 and TRBJ2-4; TRBD1 is a possible D gene (9 bases). The germline gives CDR1 MNHEY, CDR2 SVGAGI. Between the trimmed V and J ends, which lost 2 bases and 6 bases, there was a span of 17 bases. This CDR3 contains 16 residues. DNA of the CDR3: TGTGCCAGCAGTTACACAGGGGGCAGCGGGGGAAACATTCAGTACTTC. This codes for CASSYTGGSGGNIQYF.

This clone was recorded many times. The V gene is TRBV15, the J gene TRBJ2-1; 12 bases are shared with TRBD2. J gave up 4 bases and V 1 base, and 2 bases lay outside the gene matches. The CDR3 spans 16 residues. Per the germline V gene, CDR1 is LNHNV and CDR2 is YYDKDF (reference sequence). CDR3 amino acids: CATSRASGGDYNEQFF. CDR3 coding DNA: TGTGCCACCAGCAGAGCTAGCGGGGGGGATTACAATGAGCAGTTCTTC.